This is a list of T cell receptor beta chains from one sample in a study of identical twins. TCRdb processed the 5' RACE reads anew with MiXCR; each CDR3 protein has one entry. This table has 500,000 or so distinct CDR3 sequences, about 14% appearing once. These data also featured in a second study, about yellow fever vaccine responses in identical twins.

Sample: CD4+ T cells sorted from blood. These receptors were taken from a woman aged 18-30 years in good health. Both conserved end residues are trimmed from each CDR3.

V,J,CDR3
TRBV5-5,TRBJ2-1,ASSSIAGGPYNEQF
TRBV12-3/TRBV12-4,TRBJ2-1,ASRGQGAYNEQF
TRBV7-2,TRBJ2-3,ASRRRDLNTDTQY
TRBV2,TRBJ2-7,ASSEEDQQY
TRBV4-3,TRBJ1-2,ASSQGRGLNGYT
TRBV20-1,TRBJ2-3,SANRAADTQY
TRBV20-1,TRBJ2-3,SAIQAGVGTDTQY
TRBV20-1,TRBJ2-5,SAPRTSGGHQETQY
TRBV7-2,TRBJ2-7,ASSHLGLAGDSYEQY
TRBV5-1,TRBJ2-7,ASSFVRGSYEQY
TRBV28,TRBJ2-7,ASRETAAYEQY
TRBV29-1,TRBJ2-2,SVEGGRDTGELF
TRBV20-1,TRBJ2-2,SVMRTGRTGELF
TRBV5-1,TRBJ1-6,ASSFGTVTRNSPLH
TRBV20-1,TRBJ2-5,SANRDTQETQY
TRBV12-3/TRBV12-4,TRBJ2-2,ASREETYTGELF
TRBV12-3/TRBV12-4,TRBJ2-2,ASSFLAGELF
TRBV28,TRBJ2-7,ASSLSTSGSSYEQY
TRBV5-1,TRBJ2-7,ASSLVRDRGHEQY
TRBV9,TRBJ2-1,ASSFPRTDRKQF
TRBV9,TRBJ1-5,ASSVEQGQPQH
TRBV10-3,TRBJ2-3,APRRNRTQY
TRBV20-1,TRBJ2-3,SAEREIRTDTQY
TRBV6-5,TRBJ2-1,ASSYSPGGLNEQF
TRBV16,TRBJ2-1,AGSQTTSAYNEQF
TRBV5-6,TRBJ1-5,ASSPLANNQPQH
TRBV3-1,TRBJ1-2,ASSQGDGDYGYT
TRBV4-3,TRBJ2-1,ASSPYVKGNEQF
TRBV3-1,TRBJ2-5,ASSQDYRGETQY
TRBV7-2,TRBJ2-7,ASSLGGSGSYEQY
TRBV28,TRBJ2-2,ASRGRGPGELF
TRBV5-1,TRBJ2-7,ASSYRDGHLEQY
TRBV27,TRBJ2-7,ASSLSLDRAGEQY
TRBV4-3,TRBJ2-3,ASSQEFGLAGADTQY
TRBV10-2,TRBJ2-5,ASSVGQGAQETQY
TRBV3-1,TRBJ2-1,ASSQVGGEQF
TRBV28,TRBJ2-3,ASRRESVHTQY
TRBV5-5,TRBJ2-1,ASSSSLGEQF
TRBV4-1,TRBJ2-7,ASSRDGPPYEQY
TRBV5-5,TRBJ2-1,ASSLAVGLYNEQF
TRBV12-3/TRBV12-4,TRBJ1-5,ASSPQTGMGNQPQH
TRBV5-6,TRBJ2-3,ASSPTGQGSTDTQY
TRBV2,TRBJ2-7,ASIGTGRGSYEQY
TRBV21-1,TRBJ2-2,ASSKPSRQGSYTQRYTGELF
TRBV29-1,TRBJ2-1,SVVSILGVGLTYNEQF
TRBV7-3,TRBJ2-1,ASSLYGSSSYNEQF
TRBV5-5,TRBJ2-3,ASSLAVGGATDTQY
TRBV9,TRBJ1-5,ASSVGQGGQPQH
TRBV6-2/TRBV6-3,TRBJ1-5,ASSLPWDSEPQH
TRBV7-2,TRBJ2-1,ASSSIAGVGNEQF
TRBV20-1,TRBJ2-3,SVPSGGADTQY
TRBV2,TRBJ2-7,ASRNSGRASYEQY